The 24 T cell receptor beta chains presented below share a single source sample, sequenced in a study of blood T cell repertoires in COVID-19. Using immunoSEQ multiplex PCR, the repertoire was profiled, and TCRdb retains in-frame clones only, with some absent. Counted here are fewer than 500,000 clones, over 75% occurring once; the ten biggest clones make up 1.1%. The material sequenced was PBMCs or T cells enriched from blood (not recorded which). These receptors were taken from a man aged 30-40 years who had recovered from COVID-19.

The chain is built from TRBV5-1 and TRBJ2-5; 8 bases fit TRBD1. With V trimmed by 7 bases and J by 5 bases, 22 bases remained unmatched. The germline V gene has CDR1 SGHRS and CDR2 YFSETQ. This CDR3 spans 18 amino acids. DNA for the CDR3: TGCGCCAGCTCATACATCACCCCGACAGGGGTTGGTGCGGAGACCCAGTACTTC. It codes for CASSYITPTGVGAETQYF.

The chain joins TRBV5-8 to TRBJ2-7; TRBD2 is a possible D gene (6 bases). The CDR3 spans 16 residues. The V gene's germline CDR1 is SGHTS and CDR2 YDEGEE. V shed 0 bases and J shed 2 bases, with 15 bases lying between them. CDR3 protein: CASSLVFGTRTYEQYF. For the CDR3, the DNA is TGTGCCAGCAGCTTGGTTTTCGGGACTCGCACCTACGAGCAGTACTTC.

The chain carries TRBV25-1 and TRBJ2-1; 8 bases align to TRBD2. Germline assignment: CDR1 MGHDK and CDR2 SYGVNS. V lost 5 bases to trimming and J lost 2 bases; unmatched junction nucleotides: 2. The CDR3 extends over 14 amino acids. In DNA, the CDR3 is TGTGCCAGCAGTTTTAGCGGGACCTACAATGAGCAGTTCTTC. As protein: CASSFSGTYNEQFF.

The chain carries TRBV10-3 and TRBJ2-7; a possible D gene is TRBD1 (5 bases). The CDR3 sequence is 13 residues long. CDR1 is ENHRY, CDR2 SYGVKD, per germline. V was pared by 3 bases and J by 2 bases, with 8 bases between. Written as DNA, the CDR3 is TGTGCCATCAGTGATGACAGACCCTACGAGCAGTACTTC. This encodes CAISDDRPYEQYF.

For the CDR3, the DNA is TGTGCCAGCAGTTTGGGACAGGGTATCAATTCACCCCTCCACTTT. Its protein is CASSLGQGINSPLHF. The chain employs TRBV28 and TRBJ1-6; 9 bases fit TRBD1. Germline V gene lookup returns CDR1 MDHEN and CDR2 SYDVKM. There are 15 residues in the CDR3. V lost 3 bases and J lost 7; bases outside the gene matches: 4.

About this clone itself: Other DNA sequences from this sample encode an identical CDR3 as well. The chain links TRBV6-5 to TRBJ2-7; TRBD1 might be the D (5 bases). The V end was cut by 0 bases, the J end by 4 bases, with 10 bases between. The germline V gene encodes CDR1 MNHEY and CDR2 SVGAGI. CDR3 length: 14 residues. The CDR3 region has the DNA TGTGCCAGCAGTTACTCGCAGGGTGGGTACGAGCAGTACTTC. This codes for CASSYSQGGYEQYF.

The CDR3 nucleotides are TGTGCCAGTGCCATGGACAGGGGGGTGCGAGGGGCCAACGTCCTGACTTTC. It yields the protein CASAMDRGVRGANVLTF. V usage is TRBV2 and J usage is TRBJ2-6, with 10 bases matching TRBD1. The junction had 12 bases not matched to a gene; V was cut back by 9 bases and J by 4 bases. Germline loops: CDR1 SNHLY, CDR2 FYNNEI. The CDR3 runs to 17 residues.

J is TRBJ1-4 and V is TRBV10-3, with TRBD1 matching 9 bases. The V gene's germline CDR1 is ENHRY and CDR2 SYGVKD. This CDR3 is built from 15 residues. Trimming at V came to 5 bases and at J to 7 bases, leaving 8 bases not matched to a gene. The CDR3 spells CAISPGTGKTEKLFF. CDR3 coding DNA: TGTGCCATCAGTCCCGGGACAGGGAAGACTGAAAAACTGTTTTTT.

As for this clone: Compared with germline, one end of the junction differs, possibly owing to a read error. The V gene is TRBV7-9, the J gene TRBJ1-3; no clear D. CDR3 length equals 14 residues. Germline V gene lookup returns CDR1 SEHNR and CDR2 FQNEAQ (reference sequence). In DNA form, the CDR3 reads TGTGCCAGCAAAAAAGAGGGCGGTGGAGACACCATATATTTT. Protein product: CASKKEGGGDTIYF.

This clone occurred once. The chain joins TRBV3-1 (or the pseudogene TRBV3-2) to TRBJ2-3; D possibly corresponds to TRBD2 (6 bases). The CDR3 totals 15 residues. The V gene lost 6 bases and the J gene lost 4 bases, with 17 bases spanning the gap. Germline CDR1 LGHDT, CDR2 YNNKEL (reference sequence). DNA of the CDR3: TGTGCCAGCAGGATGGGGTTTAGCGGCTCAGATACGCAGTATTTT. It is translated as CASRMGFSGSDTQYF.

CDR3 nucleotides: TGTGCCAGCAGCGGGCGACAGTTGGAGTCCACTGAAGCTTTCTTT. It codes for CASSGRQLESTEAFF. V gene TRBV5-4 combines with J gene TRBJ1-1, with D maybe TRBD1 (5 bases). V lost 4 bases to trimming and J lost 4 bases, with 17 bases between them. The CDR3 runs to 15 residues. Germline values: CDR1 SGHNT, CDR2 YYREEE (reference sequence).

Note on this clone: Relative to the germline gene, one junction end is altered; a read error may explain this. The rearrangement links TRBV2 to TRBJ2-7; 9 bases match TRBD2. CDR3 size: 14 residues. Per germline, CDR1 SNHLY and CDR2 FYNNEI. The CDR3 reads CASNELAGIYEQYF. Here the CDR3 DNA reads TGTGCCAGCAATGAACTAGCGGGCATCTACGAGCAGTACTTC. Full variable domain (rest looked up from reference TRBV2 and TRBJ2-7): EPEVTQTPSHQVTQMGQEVILRCVPISNHLYFYWYRQILGQKVEFLVSFYNNEISEKSEIFDDQFSVERPDGSNFTLKIRSTKLEDSAMYFCASNELAGIYEQYFGPGTRLTVT.

The CDR3 DNA is TGCGCCAGCAGCCATACGACGACAGGAAACTACTATGGCTACACCTTC. Protein: CASSHTTTGNYYGYTF. The chain couples TRBV4-1 to TRBJ1-2; possibly TRBD1 for D (6 bases). CDR3 length: 16 amino acids. The V gene lost 3 bases and the J gene lost 3 bases, with 17 bases spanning the gap. CDR1 and CDR2 (germline): MGHRA, YSYEKL.

The V gene is TRBV15, the J gene TRBJ1-2, with a tentative D call TRBD1 (6 bases). The V end lost 0 bases, the J end lost 7 bases, and 15 bases lay between the germline ends. CDR3 size: 15 residues. The V gene's germline CDR1 is LNHNV and CDR2 YYDKDF (reference sequence). The CDR3 DNA reads as TGTGCCACCAGCAGAGATCTACAGGGCGGGTCTGGCTACACCTTC. Translating gives CATSRDLQGGSGYTF.

This chain uses TRBV27 with TRBJ1-1, with D possibly being TRBD1 (5 bases). Trimming pared 2 bases from V and 4 bases from J, leaving 17 bases between. Germline values: CDR1 MNHEY, CDR2 SMNVEV (reference sequence). CDR3 length equals 16 residues. Here the CDR3 DNA reads TGTGCCAGCAGTTTAAGACTGAGATTGGGGGGCACTGAAGCTTTCTTT. The encoded protein is CASSLRLRLGGTEAFF.

This clone was observed a single time. V is TRBV15 and J is TRBJ2-3; D call uncertain. CDR3 length: 13 amino acids. The V gene's germline CDR1 is LNHNV and CDR2 YYDKDF (reference sequence). V was trimmed by 3 bases and J by 4 bases, leaving 8 bases between them. In nucleotides, the CDR3 is TGTGCCACCAGCAGGGAGATCCCAGATACGCAGTATTTT. As protein: CATSREIPDTQYF.

V usage is TRBV10-3 and J usage is TRBJ1-5; the D gene is possibly TRBD1 (6 bases). CDR3 length: 14 amino acids. V lost 2 bases to trimming and J lost 7 bases, with 12 bases between them. The germline gives CDR1 ENHRY, CDR2 SYGVKD. DNA for the CDR3: TGTGCCATCAGTGAGGGCAGGGGCAGCCAGCCCCAGCATTTT. Amino acid sequence: CAISEGRGSQPQHF.

This clone turned up a few times. The same CDR3 also results from other DNA sequences found in this sample. This chain joins TRBV12-3 or TRBV12-4 and TRBJ2-5; perhaps TRBD1 as D (5 bases). Trimming cost V 3 bases and J 5 bases, with 10 bases left between them. This CDR3 has 13 residues. CDR3 protein: CASSFAGRETQYF. In nucleotides, the CDR3 is TGTGCCAGCAGTTTTGCAGGGCGGGAGACCCAGTACTTC.

The rearrangement uses TRBV6-1 and TRBJ2-7; perhaps TRBD1 as D (5 bases). The V end lost 2 bases, the J end lost 11 bases, and 10 bases lay between the germline ends. Per germline, CDR1 MNHNS and CDR2 SASEGT. The CDR3 is 11 residues long. This chain's CDR3 is CASSEIGREYF. DNA for the CDR3: TGTGCCAGCAGTGAAATCGGCAGGGAGTACTTC.

This chain's CDR3 is CASSTGATEAFF. CDR3 in DNA: TGTGCCAGCAGCACAGGGGCCACTGAAGCTTTCTTT. This chain joins TRBV4-2 and TRBJ1-1; 7 nucleotides match TRBD1. The CDR3 loop spans 12 amino acids. Germline V gene data show CDR1 as LGHNA and CDR2 as YNFKEQ. With 5 bases clipped from V and 4 bases from J, the junction kept 1 base outside the gene matches.

The chain employs TRBV3-1 (or the pseudogene TRBV3-2) and TRBJ2-3; D is possibly TRBD2 (6 bases). CDR1 LGHDT and CDR2 YNNKEL come from the germline V gene (reference sequence). This CDR3 contains 14 residues. V shed 4 bases and J shed 4 bases, with 12 bases lying between them. This CDR3 reads CASSPTRGADTQYF. The CDR3 DNA reads TGTGCCAGCAGCCCAACGCGGGGCGCAGATACGCAGTATTTT.

The genes are TRBV28 and TRBJ1-1; perhaps TRBD1 as D (6 bases). From germline, CDR1 is MDHEN and CDR2 SYDVKM. The CDR3 runs to 11 residues. The V and J ends lost 5 bases and 11 bases respectively, with 12 bases between them. CDR3 DNA: TGTGCCAGCAGTGTGAAGGGGGGGGCTTTCTTT. Translating it yields CASSVKGGAFF.

This rearrangement joins TRBV19 to TRBJ2-7, with 8 bases aligning to TRBD1. J was trimmed by 6 bases and V by 6 bases; bases with no gene match: 13. Germline-derived CDR1 and CDR2 are LNHDA and SQIVND (reference sequence). The CDR3 sequence is 15 residues long. The DNA of the CDR3 is TGTGCCAGTAGGAATCCGGGCACAGGGGGTAGCGAGCAGTACTTC. The encoded protein is CASRNPGTGGSEQYF.

The rearrangement links TRBV11-2 to TRBJ1-2; 9 bases line up with TRBD1. Germline CDR1 and CDR2: SGHAT and FQNNGV. The J segment lost 2 bases and the V segment lost 5 bases, leaving 3 bases of the junction unmatched. CDR3 size: 14 residues. CDR3 nucleotide sequence: TGTGCCAGCAGCCAAGGGACAGGGAACTATGGCTACACCTTC. This gives the protein CASSQGTGNYGYTF.